The 13 T cell receptor beta chains below all came from one sample that was sequenced in a study of T and B cells in COVID-19 patients. Blood genomic DNA input for TRB amplification was 250-500 ng. Multiplex PCR with BIOMED2 TRB-A/B primer pools amplified TRB rearrangements. In TCRdb, the multiplex PCR reads were re-called with MiXCR into one record per CDR3 protein. The table records tens of thousands of distinct CDR3 sequences, under 30% of them present only once. Material: blood. The source is a human donor who had recovered from COVID-19.

Note on this clonotype: A much larger clone is a single base away; this may be a read error. The rearrangement uses TRBV30 and TRBJ1-4; D is undetermined. Trimming pared 3 bases from V and 8 bases from J, leaving 13 bases between. Germline V gives CDR1 GTSNPN, CDR2 SVGIG (reference sequence). CDR3 length: 13 amino acids. CDR3 sequence (DNA): TGTGCCTGGAGCTCCAGGAGAGGGGAAAAACTGTTTTTT. Its protein product is CAWSSRRGEKLFF. The variable domain in full, completed from reference TRBV30 and TRBJ1-4, reads SQTIHQWPATLVQPVGSPLSLECTVEGTSNPNLYWYRQAAGRGLQLLFYSVGIGQISSEVPQNLSASRPQDRQFILSSKKLLLSDSGFYLCAWSSRRGEKLFFGSGTQLSVL.

CDR3 sequence reads: CATQGLAGGSNEQFF. CDR3 nucleotides: TGTGCCACCCAGGGACTAGCGGGAGGAAGTAATGAGCAGTTCTTC. The genes are TRBV7-6 and TRBJ2-1, with 15 bases that match TRBD2. Germline lookup yields CDR1 SGHVS and CDR2 FNYEAQ. J gave up 7 bases and V 10 bases, and 8 bases lay outside the gene matches. The CDR3 has 15 residues.

This chain connects TRBV14 to TRBJ1-2, with a tentative D call TRBD1 (5 bases). Germline V gene sequence: CDR1 SGHDN, CDR2 FVKESK. The CDR3 has 15 residues. Trimming removed 1 base from V and 4 bases from J, with 13 bases in between. The CDR3 spells CASSQGGQYRYGYTF. The CDR3 region has the DNA TGTGCCAGCAGCCAAGGGGGCCAGTACCGCTATGGCTACACCTTC.

The gene calls are TRBV5-1 and TRBJ2-3; no definite D call. CDR3 length: 14 amino acids. V was clipped by 0 bases and J by 4 bases, with 9 bases between them. Germline lookup yields CDR1 SGHRS and CDR2 YFSETQ. CDR3 loop: CASSLVGNADTQYF. The CDR3 nucleotides read TGCGCCAGCAGCTTGGTAGGCAACGCAGATACGCAGTATTTT.

This clonotype was observed a few times. CDR3 protein: CASSLSWGHQETQYF. DNA for the CDR3: TGTGCCAGCAGTTTATCTTGGGGACATCAAGAGACCCAGTACTTC. The rearrangement joins TRBV27 to TRBJ2-5; D perhaps matches TRBD1 (6 bases). V gave up 0 bases and J gave up 2 bases, with 10 bases separating them. There are 15 residues in the CDR3. CDR1 and CDR2 from the germline V gene are MNHEY and SMNVEV (reference sequence).

This clonotype is categorized as medium-sized. The chain is built from TRBV19 and TRBJ2-3, with 8 bases fitting TRBD2. The germline CDR1 and CDR2 sequences are LNHDA and SQIVND (reference sequence). J was trimmed by 3 bases and V by 9 bases; bases with no gene match: 2. The CDR3 is 12 residues long. The CDR3 reads CASGTRTDTQYF. Written as DNA, the CDR3 is TGTGCCAGCGGGACTAGAACAGATACGCAGTATTTT.

This clonotype has a single count. CDR3 in DNA: TGTGCCAGCAGGCGGGATAAGGGCACCGGGGAGCTGTTTTTT. It codes for CASRRDKGTGELFF. The chain uses TRBV14 and TRBJ2-2, with a tentative D call TRBD2 (6 bases). The CDR3 consists of 14 residues. Looked up from germline, CDR1 is SGHDN and CDR2 is FVKESK. V lost 6 bases and J lost 4, with 12 bases in between.

This sequence joins TRBV5-6 and TRBJ2-1; 10 positions agree with TRBD2. The J segment lost 4 bases and the V segment lost 4 bases, leaving 11 bases of the junction unmatched. The length of the CDR3 is 17 residues. Germline V CDR1 and CDR2: SGHDT, YYEEEE. Here the CDR3 DNA reads TGTGCCAGCAGCGCCACGACTAGCGGGTTCGTTTACAATGAGCAGTTCTTC. Translating gives CASSATTSGFVYNEQFF.

The chain combines TRBV18 with TRBJ2-1, with TRBD1 matching over 9 bases. CDR3 length equals 14 residues. CDR1 is KGHSH and CDR2 is LQKENI in the germline V gene. V shed 2 bases, J shed 4 bases, and the junction held 0 bases outside the gene matches. The CDR3 protein is CASSPGTGYNEQFF. Here the CDR3 DNA reads TGTGCCAGCTCACCAGGGACAGGGTACAATGAGCAGTTCTTC.

The chain links TRBV18 to TRBJ2-1; TRBD2 matches 12 bases. The CDR3 is 17 amino acids. In germline, CDR1 is KGHSH, CDR2 LQKENI. V lost 0 bases and J lost 4; bases outside the gene matches: 4. The CDR3, as DNA: TGTGCCAGCTCACCACCAGCTAGCGGGAGGGGGTACAATGAGCAGTTCTTC. Its translation: CASSPPASGRGYNEQFF.

J is TRBJ1-1 and V is TRBV19, with a possible D match to TRBD1 (6 bases). V lost 5 bases, J lost 1 base, and 14 bases lay in between. CDR3 length: 15 amino acids. CDR1 is LNHDA and CDR2 is SQIVND in the germline V gene (reference sequence). The CDR3 spells CASSVTGTTNTEAFF. The CDR3 DNA follows: TGTGCCAGTAGTGTTACCGGGACAACGAACACTGAAGCTTTCTTT.

Here the CDR3 DNA reads TGTGCCAGCAGCTTTTACGGGACAGGGGGCCGCGAGCAGTACTTC. It codes for CASSFYGTGGREQYF. The chain links TRBV5-6 to TRBJ2-7; 12 bases fit TRBD1. Looked up from germline, CDR1 is SGHDT and CDR2 is YYEEEE. V shed 2 bases and J 6 bases; nucleotides not matched to a gene: 6. This CDR3 region has 15 residues.

The table lists this clonotype with a few counts. V usage is TRBV6-1 and J usage is TRBJ1-3, with 9 bases matching TRBD1. With 5 bases clipped from V and 0 bases from J, the junction kept 11 bases outside the gene matches. The germline V gene encodes CDR1 MNHNS and CDR2 SASEGT. The CDR3 runs 18 residues. The CDR3 loop is CASSYSKGQGISGNTIYF. For the CDR3, the DNA is TGTGCCAGCAGTTACTCTAAAGGACAGGGGATCTCTGGAAACACCATATATTTT.